This T cell receptor beta chain was obtained from a study of blood T cell repertoires in COVID-19. Germline-derived CDR1 and CDR2 are SGHRS and YFSETQ. The CDR3 is 12 residues long. Trimming removed 5 bases from V and 4 bases from J, with 9 bases in between. Sequencing used immunoSEQ multiplex PCR; TCRdb keeps in-frame clones, though not all of them. There are 150,000 to 200,000 clones in the sample; about four fifths occur only once, and 11% lies in the top ten. Sequences were obtained from PBMCs or T cells enriched from blood (not recorded which). The chain carries TRBV5-1 and TRBJ2-5; D is ambiguous. This TCR derives from a man aged 45-65 years who had recovered from COVID-19. The CDR3 spells CASRSNPETQYF. The CDR3 DNA reads TGCGCCAGCAGAAGCAACCCAGAGACCCAGTACTTC.